The T cell receptor (beta chain) under discussion was sequenced for a study of blood T cells in healthy people across ages. The authors isolated at least 6.5 million PBMCs per sample. Next came a second PCR, run for about 7 to 11 cycles, which used a sample-barcoded 5' primer along with a J-beta primer mix. A tag from a template-switch adaptor with 12 random nucleotides marked each cDNA molecule. TCRdb re-called the 5' RACE reads through MiXCR, storing one row per CDR3 protein. The sample lists around 940,000 distinct CDR3 sequences, 51% occurring once. This clonotype was seen more than once but under ten times. Germline V lookup: CDR1 LNHNV, CDR2 YYDKDF (reference sequence). Trimming cost V 1 base and J 0 bases, with 8 bases left between them. CDR3 length equals 15 residues.

J is TRBJ2-3 and V is TRBV15; no firm D call. The sequenced sample consisted of blood. This clonotype was sampled from a woman in her fifties or sixties in good health. The CDR3 sequence is CATSRVVGSTDTQYF. The CDR3 DNA sequence: TGTGCCACCAGCAGAGTCGTCGGGAGCACAGATACGCAGTATTTT. Using reference TRBV15 and TRBJ2-3 for the parts outside the CDR3, the full variable domain is DAMVIQNPRYQVTQFGKPVTLSCSQTLNHNVMYWYQQKSSQAPKLLFHYYDKDFNNEADTPDNFQSRRPNTSFCFLDIRSPGLGDTAMYLCATSRVVGSTDTQYFGPGTRLTVL.